Presented here are 21 T cell receptor beta chains from one specimen sequenced in a study of Ad26.COV2.S vaccination and SARS-CoV-2 variants. Treatment given: 15 to 20 received Ad26.COV2.S at low or high dose, single or two shots; 5 received placebo; per-sample allocation not given. Day 63 after the first vaccine or placebo injection was the time point for sampling. Sequencing was performed with immunoSEQ multiplex PCR; in TCRdb, only in-frame clones are kept and a portion is missing. The sample carries some 370,000 clones, approximately 83% recorded once. Sequenced here: peripheral blood, sampled in a trial of Ad26.COV2.S vaccine versus placebo. All receptors come from a person between 18 and 59 years old who received the Ad26.COV2.S COVID-19 vaccine or a placebo.

The rearrangement uses TRBV7-2 and TRBJ2-3; D may be TRBD1 or TRBD2 (5 bases each). From germline, CDR1 is SGHTA and CDR2 FQGNSA. The CDR3 totals 16 residues. V shed 1 base and J shed 2 bases, with 13 bases lying between them. CDR3 sequence reads: CASSLVPGPVTDTQYF. The CDR3 nucleotides are TGTGCCAGCAGCTTAGTCCCGGGGCCAGTCACAGATACGCAGTATTTT. The whole variable domain, remainder taken from reference TRBV7-2 and TRBJ2-3, is GAGVSQSPSNKVTEKGKDVELRCDPISGHTALYWYRQSLGQGLEFLIYFQGNSAPDKSGLPSDRFSAERTGGSVSTLTIQRTQQEDSAVYLCASSLVPGPVTDTQYFGPGTRLTVL.

The J gene is TRBJ1-1, the V gene TRBV5-8, with unresolved D. There are 19 residues in the CDR3. Germline V gene data show CDR1 as SGHTS and CDR2 as YDEGEE. Trimming shortened V by 3 bases and J by 1 base, and 25 bases separated the two germline ends. The CDR3 DNA reads as TGTGCCAGCAGCTATCCTATACCGGGATCCACCGCGGGGAACACTGAAGCTTTCTTT. Amino acids: CASSYPIPGSTAGNTEAFF.

This chain links TRBV10-1 with TRBJ2-1; 7 bases match TRBD1. The V gene end was trimmed by 3 bases and the J gene end by 2 bases; junction bases not matched to a gene: 4. The CDR3 extends over 15 amino acids. Germline CDR1 WNHNN, CDR2 SYGVQD (reference sequence). This chain's CDR3 is CASSDHRGTYNEQFF. The CDR3 nucleotides read TGCGCCAGCAGTGATCACAGGGGCACCTACAATGAGCAGTTCTTC.

This clone showed up just once. V and J are TRBV11-3 and TRBJ1-6; D gene unclear. The V end lost 2 bases, the J end lost 0 bases, and 2 bases lay between the germline ends. This CDR3 has 14 amino acids. CDR1 is SGHNT and CDR2 is YENEEA in the germline V gene. The CDR3 region is CASSLNSYNSPLHF. CDR3 DNA sequence: TGTGCCAGCAGCTTAAACTCCTATAATTCACCCCTCCACTTT.

This rearrangement joins TRBV27 to TRBJ1-5, with D possibly TRBD1 on 5 matching bases. Germline loops: CDR1 MNHEY, CDR2 SMNVEV (reference sequence). Trimming removed 6 bases from V and 5 bases from J, with 11 bases in between. This CDR3 is 13 amino acids long. In nucleotides, the CDR3 is TGTGCCAGCAGCCGGGGGGTCGATCAGCCCCAGCATTTT. Translation gives CASSRGVDQPQHF.

This chain connects TRBV24-1 to TRBJ2-1, with TRBD2 matching 7 bases. The ends lost 6 bases at V and 5 bases at J; junction bases unmatched: 12. Germline CDR1 reads KGHDR; CDR2 reads SFDVKD. This CDR3 is built from 16 residues. The CDR3 DNA is TGTGCCACCAGTAAGGCGGGGGTTAGCGGTCACAATGAGCAGTTCTTC. Amino acids: CATSKAGVSGHNEQFF.

The chain combines TRBV7-2 with TRBJ1-2, with D possibly being TRBD1 (6 bases). V lost 7 bases to trimming and J lost 8 bases, with 17 bases between them. The CDR3 has 13 residues. Germline CDR1 is SGHTA and CDR2 is FQGNSA. The CDR3, as DNA: TGTGCCAGCATCCTAATGGGGGCGCGGGGCTACACCTTC. Its protein product is CASILMGARGYTF.

This chain uses TRBV6-5 with TRBJ2-7, with 8 bases matching TRBD2. From germline, CDR1 is MNHEY and CDR2 SVGAGI. V shed 8 bases and J 5 bases; nucleotides not matched to a gene: 11. The CDR3 spans 14 residues. The CDR3 DNA is TGTGCCAGCCGGGGTACAGCGGGGGACCACGAGCAGTACTTC. Residues: CASRGTAGDHEQYF.

The chain combines TRBV18 with TRBJ1-1, with D possibly TRBD1 on 5 matching bases. The V gene's germline CDR1 is KGHSH and CDR2 LQKENI. Trimming removed 2 bases from V and 1 base from J, with 17 bases in between. The CDR3 spans 17 residues. CDR3 in DNA: TGTGCCAGCTCACCAAGGACAAAACGTTCTACGAACACTGAAGCTTTCTTT. As protein: CASSPRTKRSTNTEAFF.

The V gene is TRBV5-1, the J gene TRBJ2-2; TRBD2 aligns across 12 bases. There are 17 residues in the CDR3. J gave up 5 bases and V 1 base, and 6 bases lay outside the gene matches. Per the germline V gene, CDR1 is SGHRS and CDR2 is YFSETQ. The DNA of the CDR3 is TGCGCCAGCAGCTTGATTCCTAGCGGGAGGGCAACCGGGGAGCTGTTTTTT. This translates into CASSLIPSGRATGELFF. The full variable domain, with the rest looked up from reference TRBV5-1 and TRBJ2-2, is KAGVTQTPRYLIKTRGQQVTLSCSPISGHRSVSWYQQTPGQGLQFLFEYFSETQRNKGNFPGRFSGRQFSNSRSEMNVSTLELGDSALYLCASSLIPSGRATGELFFGEGSRLTVL.

V is TRBV4-3 and J is TRBJ1-1; the match to TRBD1 covers 7 bases. Germline V gene data show CDR1 as LGHNA and CDR2 as YSLEER. The CDR3 has 16 residues. With V trimmed by 0 bases and J by 5 bases, 9 bases remained unmatched. As DNA, the CDR3 is TGCGCCAGCAGCCAAGATCACGAAGCAGGGGGGACTGAAGCTTTCTTT. Its protein is CASSQDHEAGGTEAFF.

This clone has just one count. The chain couples TRBV20-1 to TRBJ1-4; D gene unclear. Germline-derived CDR1 and CDR2 are DFQATT and SNEGSKA (reference sequence). This CDR3 comprises 10 residues. The ends were cut back, 6 bases at V and 8 bases at J, with 7 bases in the middle. The DNA for the CDR3 is TGCAGTGCCGTAGACGAAAAACTGTTTTTT. Amino acid sequence: CSAVDEKLFF.

The chain uses TRBV7-2 and TRBJ2-3, with 11 positions matching TRBD2. This CDR3 has 15 amino acids. V trimming: 6 bases; J trimming: 4 bases; junction bases outside the gene matches: 6. CDR1 SGHTA and CDR2 FQGNSA come from the germline V gene. The CDR3 sequence is CASSSSGGLADTQYF. For the CDR3, the DNA is TGTGCCAGCAGTTCTAGCGGGGGGCTCGCAGATACGCAGTATTTT.

The gene calls are TRBV4-1 and TRBJ2-1; weak D call: TRBD2 (6 bases). Germline CDR1 MGHRA, CDR2 YSYEKL. Trimming took off 3 bases at V and 6 bases at J, with 18 bases between the two ends. The CDR3 is made up of 16 amino acids. CDR3 sequence reads: CASSHIRGLGPNEQFF. The DNA of the CDR3 is TGCGCCAGCAGCCATATACGGGGACTTGGACCCAATGAGCAGTTCTTC.

The V gene is TRBV9, the J gene TRBJ2-7; D unclear. Germline-derived CDR1 and CDR2 are SGDLS and YYNGEE. The CDR3 has 12 amino acids. Trimming left V 0 bases short and J 3 bases short, with 4 bases between. CDR3 in DNA: TGTGCCAGCAGCGTAGAGGGCTACGAGCAGTACTTC. This codes for CASSVEGYEQYF.

The chain joins TRBV5-6 to TRBJ1-2; D may be TRBD1 (5 bases). The germline V gene encodes CDR1 SGHDT and CDR2 YYEEEE. The CDR3 covers 15 residues. The V gene lost 4 bases and the J gene lost 4 bases, with 17 bases spanning the gap. The CDR3 region has the DNA TGTGCCAGCAGCCCGCCGGGGAGCGGGGGCTATGGCTACACCTTC. Amino acids: CASSPPGSGGYGYTF.

The chain recombines TRBV21-1 with TRBJ1-5. TRBV21-1 is assigned pseudogene status. The CDR3 totals 17 residues. The CDR3 DNA reads TGTGCCAGCAGCAAAGAGGCCCCAGGCAGGGAGAATCAGCCCCAGCATTTT. Translated, it gives CASSKEAPGRENQPQHF.

The chain recombines TRBV15 with TRBJ2-7, with D possibly TRBD1 on 5 matching bases. The germline V gene encodes CDR1 LNHNV and CDR2 YYDKDF (reference sequence). The CDR3 has 15 residues. Trimming shortened V by 1 base and J by 2 bases, and 12 bases separated the two germline ends. In DNA form, the CDR3 reads TGTGCCACCAGCAGAGTTTTGGGGCATCCCTACGAGCAGTACTTC. The encoded protein is CATSRVLGHPYEQYF.

The chain uses TRBV5-1 and TRBJ1-5, with 8 bases matching TRBD1. V trimming: 3 bases; J trimming: 4 bases; junction bases outside the gene matches: 6. Germline CDR1 and CDR2: SGHRS and YFSETQ. The CDR3 runs 15 residues. CDR3 sequence reads: CASSSGRGPNQPQHF. The CDR3 DNA is TGCGCCAGCAGCTCGGGCAGGGGGCCTAATCAGCCCCAGCATTTT.

Only a few counts were recorded for this clone. This chain links TRBV7-9 with TRBJ1-3; 10 positions match TRBD1. V was clipped by 5 bases and J by 1 base; unmatched bases: 8. Per the germline V gene, CDR1 is SEHNR and CDR2 is FQNEAQ (reference sequence). The CDR3 contains 17 residues. The DNA for the CDR3 is TGTGCCAGCAGCATACAGGGACAGGGGAGGTCTGGAAACACCATATATTTT. Encoded protein: CASSIQGQGRSGNTIYF.

The rearrangement links TRBV19 to TRBJ2-5, with 10 positions matching TRBD2. Germline V gene sequence: CDR1 LNHDA, CDR2 SQIVND (reference sequence). The CDR3 spans 14 residues. The ends lost 11 bases at V and 2 bases at J; junction bases unmatched: 8. The CDR3 DNA is TGTGCCGGCCGGACTAGCGGACAACAAGAGACCCAGTACTTC. This translates into CAGRTSGQQETQYF.